This is a list of T cell receptor beta chains from one sample in a study of shared clonotypes between healthy human individuals. Sequencing used immunoSEQ multiplex PCR; TCRdb keeps in-frame clones, though not all of them. The table shows about 380,000 clones, with just over 95% occurring only once. Sequences were obtained from memory CD8+ T cells sorted from blood. These receptors all come from a man aged 30 to 39 in good health. The CDR3 runs from the conserved cysteine through the conserved F or W. The D gene is left open where the match is weak. Only part of the rows carry a size: once, few, many, or a class if the clone is expanded.

abundance	j_gene	v_gene	d_gene	CDR3aa	CDR3nt
once	TRBJ2-1	TRBV4-1	TRBD2	CASSQEWLAGGYNEQFF	TGCGCCAGCAGCCAAGAGTGGCTAGCGGGAGGCTACAATGAGCAGTTCTTC
.	TRBJ1-3	TRBV5-1	.	CASSLGRGNTIYF	TGCGCCAGCAGCTTGGGCAGAGGAAACACCATATATTTT
.	TRBJ2-5	TRBV27	.	CASSGRYQETQYF	TGTGCCAGCAGTGGGAGGTACCAAGAGACCCAGTACTTC
.	TRBJ1-4	TRBV6-1	TRBD1	CASSGQGKLFF	TGTGCCAGCAGCGGACAGGGAAAACTGTTTTTT
once	TRBJ1-4	TRBV19	TRBD1	CASSIPGTGVQEKLFF	TGTGCCAGTAGTATCCCCGGGACAGGGGTTCAAGAAAAACTGTTTTTT
few	TRBJ1-6	TRBV6-5	TRBD1	CASRTGTGYNSPLHF	TGTGCCAGCAGGACTGGGACAGGATATAATTCACCCCTCCACTTT
.	TRBJ1-5	TRBV19	.	CASSYRASNQPQHF	TGTGCCAGTAGTTACAGGGCAAGCAATCAGCCCCAGCATTTT
.	TRBJ2-5	TRBV27	TRBD2	CASSLAGTSQETQYF	TGTGCCAGCAGTTTGGCCGGGACTAGCCAAGAGACCCAGTACTTC
.	TRBJ1-3	TRBV5-1	.	CASSLDLGSGNTIYF	TGCGCCAGCAGCTTGGACCTAGGCTCCGGAAACACCATATATTTT
.	TRBJ2-7	TRBV9	.	CASSVEPGLIYEQYF	TGTGCCAGCAGCGTAGAACCGGGCCTAATCTACGAGCAGTACTTC
.	TRBJ2-3	TRBV13	.	CASSEKKRAQSDTQYF	TGTGCCAGCAGCGAAAAAAAGCGGGCTCAATCAGATACGCAGTATTTT
.	TRBJ2-7	TRBV18	.	CASSPVRGSGEQYF	TGTGCCAGCTCACCGGTTCGAGGATCGGGGGAGCAGTACTTC
.	TRBJ1-1	TRBV7-9	TRBD1	CASSQRTGETEAFF	TGTGCCAGCAGCCAAAGAACAGGGGAAACTGAAGCTTTCTTT
.	TRBJ2-1	TRBV6-1	.	CASSERGTYNEQFF	TGTGCCAGCAGTGAACGGGGGACCTACAATGAGCAGTTCTTC
.	TRBJ1-1	TRBV27	.	CASRGQNTEAFF	TGTGCCAGCAGAGGGCAGAACACTGAAGCTTTCTTT
.	TRBJ2-5	TRBV6-5	.	CASSYRDRETQYF	TGTGCCAGCAGTTACCGTGACAGGGAGACCCAGTACTTC
.	TRBJ2-5	TRBV4-1	TRBD2	CASSQAPGGRAEETQYF	TGCGCCAGCAGCCAAGCACCCGGCGGGAGGGCCGAGGAGACCCAGTACTTC
.	TRBJ1-3	TRBV30	.	CAWGTYSGNTIYF	TGTGCCTGGGGCACTTACTCTGGAAACACCATATATTTT
.	TRBJ2-5	TRBV10-2	.	CASSEPAVGGTQYF	TGCGCCAGCAGTGAGCCCGCGGTCGGGGGGACCCAGTACTTC
.	TRBJ2-3	TRBV5-4	.	CASRATSNTDTQYF	TGTGCCAGCAGGGCGACTAGTAACACAGATACGCAGTATTTT
.	TRBJ2-7	TRBV28	TRBD1	CASSPRTGGGGEQYF	TGTGCCAGCAGTCCCCGGACAGGGGGTGGTGGCGAGCAGTACTTC
.	TRBJ2-1	TRBV2	.	CASSEAGGYNEQFF	TGTGCCAGCAGTGAAGCGGGAGGCTACAATGAGCAGTTCTTC
.	TRBJ2-6	TRBV7-2	.	CASSSRRAGANVLTF	TGTGCCAGCAGCTCGAGGAGAGCAGGGGCCAACGTCCTGACTTTC
.	TRBJ1-2	TRBV9	.	CASSSPTVGYTF	TGTGCCAGCAGCTCCCCGACAGTTGGCTACACCTTC
.	TRBJ2-7	TRBV7-9	.	CASSLAGQSYEQYF	TGTGCCAGCAGCTTAGCAGGGCAATCCTACGAGCAGTACTTC
.	TRBJ2-3	TRBV4-2	TRBD2	CASSPASGRNADTQYF	TGTGCCAGCAGCCCCGCTAGCGGGAGAAATGCAGATACGCAGTATTTT
.	TRBJ1-6	TRBV5-1	.	CASSLWSSYNSPLHF	TGCGCCAGCAGCTTATGGAGCTCCTATAATTCACCCCTCCACTTT
.	TRBJ1-6	TRBV5-4	.	CASSLGHTNSPLHF	TGTGCCAGCAGCCTGGGACATACAAATTCACCCCTCCACTTT
.	TRBJ1-2	TRBV2	TRBD1	CASIRPGGEGYTF	TGTGCCAGCATTCGACCAGGGGGAGAAGGCTACACCTTC
once	TRBJ1-1	TRBV5-1	.	CASSYQGPEAFF	TGCGCCAGCAGCTACCAGGGCCCTGAAGCTTTCTTT
.	TRBJ2-1	TRBV4-1	TRBD2	CASSQLPSSGMVYEQFF	TGCGCCAGCAGCCAACTCCCTTCTAGCGGGATGGTCTATGAGCAGTTCTTC
.	TRBJ2-1	TRBV5-1	TRBD2	CASSSLAGVYNEQFF	TGCGCCAGCAGCTCTCTAGCGGGAGTGTACAATGAGCAGTTCTTC
.	TRBJ1-5	TRBV4-2	.	CASSQEVGQNNQPQHF	TGTGCCAGCAGCCAAGAGGTAGGGCAAAACAATCAGCCCCAGCATTTT
.	TRBJ2-1	TRBV12-5	TRBD2	CASGQTSGPYNEQFF	TGTGCTAGTGGTCAAACTAGCGGGCCGTACAATGAGCAGTTCTTC
.	TRBJ2-1	TRBV5-1	TRBD2	CASSSGTSGDNEQFF	TGCGCCAGCAGCAGCGGGACTAGCGGAGACAATGAGCAGTTCTTC
.	TRBJ2-1	TRBV7-8	.	CVSRAFSYNEQFF	TGTGTCAGCAGAGCGTTCTCCTACAATGAGCAGTTCTTC
.	TRBJ2-7	TRBV10-3	TRBD2	CAIGPRENYEQYF	TGTGCCATCGGTCCGCGGGAGAACTACGAGCAGTACTTC
.	TRBJ2-7	TRBV28	TRBD2	CASSFVAGGPGVEQYF	TGTGCCAGCAGTTTCGTGGCGGGAGGGCCCGGGGTCGAGCAGTACTTC
.	TRBJ2-2	TRBV5-1	TRBD2	CASSLQLAGGSGELFF	TGCGCCAGCAGCCTCCAACTAGCGGGAGGATCCGGGGAGCTGTTTTTT
few	TRBJ1-5	TRBV29-1	.	CSVGQSLNQPQHF	TGCAGCGTTGGCCAGAGTCTCAATCAGCCCCAGCATTTT
.	TRBJ2-3	TRBV6-4	.	CASSHGSTDTQYF	TGTGCCAGCAGTCACGGGAGCACAGATACGCAGTATTTT
.	TRBJ1-4	TRBV18	.	CASGPQETNEKLFF	TGTGCCAGCGGACCCCAGGAGACGAATGAAAAACTGTTTTTT
once	TRBJ2-1	TRBV6-1	.	CASIVVLADNNEQFF	TGTGCCAGCATAGTTGTCTTAGCGGACAACAATGAGCAGTTCTTC
.	TRBJ2-3	TRBV18	.	CASSPRTVSTDTQYF	TGTGCCAGCTCACCCCGGACAGTTTCCACAGATACGCAGTATTTT
few	TRBJ2-7	TRBV18	.	CASSPPGGYEQYF	TGTGCCAGCTCACCACCAGGGGGCTACGAGCAGTACTTC
.	TRBJ1-2	TRBV7-3	.	CASSLGGQSDGYTF	TGTGCCAGCAGCTTAGGGGGGCAGTCCGATGGCTACACCTTC
.	TRBJ2-7	TRBV9	.	CASSPRVGEQYF	TGTGCCAGCAGCCCCCGAGTTGGGGAGCAGTACTTC
.	TRBJ2-5	TRBV6-1	.	CASIGPGSRETQYF	TGTGCCAGCATTGGTCCGGGGAGCCGAGAGACCCAGTACTTC
.	TRBJ2-1	TRBV5-1	.	CASSFTYNEQFF	TGCGCCAGCAGCTTCACCTACAATGAGCAGTTCTTC
.	TRBJ1-5	TRBV5-1	.	CASSLAPQHF	TGCGCCAGCAGCTTGGCCCCCCAGCATTTT
.	TRBJ1-1	TRBV10-3	TRBD1	CAIAGQGNTEAFF	TGTGCCATCGCCGGACAGGGGAACACTGAAGCTTTCTTT
.	TRBJ2-1	TRBV9	.	CASSVETRGEQFF	TGTGCCAGCAGCGTAGAAACTAGGGGTGAGCAGTTCTTC
.	TRBJ2-7	TRBV29-1	TRBD2	CSVEGGSRYEQYF	TGCAGCGTGGAGGGCGGGAGTCGCTACGAGCAGTACTTC
.	TRBJ2-7	TRBV11-2	.	CASSFWRGTYEQYF	TGTGCCAGCAGCTTTTGGAGGGGGACCTACGAGCAGTACTTC